This T cell receptor beta chain originates from a study of early T cells in non-severe SARS-CoV-2 infection. Study background: Sequenced material consisted of bulk RNA (from unsorted whole blood), and chains were unpaired.

Separate cDNA molecules each had unique molecular identifiers attached to them. MiXCR was run by TCRdb on the 5' RACE reads, yielding one entry per CDR3 protein. Among 70,000 to 95,000 distinct CDR3 sequences, 11% to 15% were seen once, and the ten largest hold approximately 11%. This clonotype was recorded a few times. This CDR3 comprises 20 residues. The V segment lost 0 bases and the J segment 2 bases; nucleotides outside the gene matches: 20. Germline lookup yields CDR1 DFQATT and CDR2 SNEGSKA (reference sequence). The clonotype was recovered from an adult who was a healthcare worker with PCR-confirmed SARS-CoV-2 infection or an uninfected control (not recorded which). The material sequenced was whole blood. The chain joins TRBV20-1 to TRBJ2-5; 8 bases agree with TRBD2. CDR3 nucleotide sequence: TGCAGTGCTAGAGACCCCGATCTTAAACCGGGACTAGTTATTCAAGAGACCCAGTACTTC. This encodes CSARDPDLKPGLVIQETQYF.